The subject of this entry is one TCR beta chain. The authors' processing: How many nucleated cells were present was estimated from reference gene primer amplification. This table comes from immunoSEQ multiplex PCR, and its TCRdb copy is limited to in-frame clones, with some not included. V, J and clone size reflect that table, while D and trimming were determined from the DNA. The repertoire holds about 140,000 clones, with over 60% as singletons. The data were taken from a study of blood T cell repertoires in COVID-19. The clonotype was recovered from an elderly woman with active or convalescent COVID-19. Sequences were obtained from peripheral blood.

CDR3 DNA: TGTGCCAGCAGACTGACAGGGGTTTGGACTGAAGCTTTCTTT. Its translation is CASRLTGVWTEAFF. This sequence joins TRBV6-5 and TRBJ1-1; 8 nucleotides line up with TRBD1. With 6 bases clipped from V and 5 bases from J, the junction kept 8 bases outside the gene matches. This CDR3 region has 14 residues. The germline gives CDR1 MNHEY, CDR2 SVGAGI.